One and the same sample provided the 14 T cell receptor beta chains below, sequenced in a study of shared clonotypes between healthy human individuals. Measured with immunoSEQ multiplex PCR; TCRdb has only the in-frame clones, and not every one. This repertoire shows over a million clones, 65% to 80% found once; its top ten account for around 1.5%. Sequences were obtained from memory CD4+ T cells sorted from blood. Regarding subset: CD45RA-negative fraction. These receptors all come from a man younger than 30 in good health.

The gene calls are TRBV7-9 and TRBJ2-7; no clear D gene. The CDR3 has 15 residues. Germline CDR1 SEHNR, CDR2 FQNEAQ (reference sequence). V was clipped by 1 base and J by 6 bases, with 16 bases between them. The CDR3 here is CASSLVGTAMGEQYF. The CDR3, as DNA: TGTGCCAGCAGCTTAGTTGGAACAGCGATGGGCGAGCAGTACTTC.

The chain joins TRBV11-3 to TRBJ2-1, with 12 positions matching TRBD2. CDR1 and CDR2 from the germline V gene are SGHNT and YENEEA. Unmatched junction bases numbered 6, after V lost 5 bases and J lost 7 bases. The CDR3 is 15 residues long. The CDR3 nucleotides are TGTGCCAGCAGCCCACGGACTAGCGGGAAAAATGAGCAGTTCTTC. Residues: CASSPRTSGKNEQFF.

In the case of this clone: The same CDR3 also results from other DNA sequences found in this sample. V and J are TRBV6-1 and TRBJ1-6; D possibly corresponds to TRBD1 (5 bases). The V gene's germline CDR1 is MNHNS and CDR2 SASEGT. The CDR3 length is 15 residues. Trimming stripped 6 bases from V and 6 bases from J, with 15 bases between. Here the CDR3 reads CASREGTAPNSPLHF. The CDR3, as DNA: TGTGCCAGCAGGGAGGGGACCGCTCCTAATTCACCCCTCCACTTT.

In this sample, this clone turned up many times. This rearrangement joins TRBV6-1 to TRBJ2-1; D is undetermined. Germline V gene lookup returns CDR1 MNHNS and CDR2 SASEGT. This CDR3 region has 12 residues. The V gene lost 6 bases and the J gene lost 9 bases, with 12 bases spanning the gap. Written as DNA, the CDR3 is TGTGCCAGCAGCCTACGCTGGGGTGAGCAGTTCTTC. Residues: CASSLRWGEQFF.

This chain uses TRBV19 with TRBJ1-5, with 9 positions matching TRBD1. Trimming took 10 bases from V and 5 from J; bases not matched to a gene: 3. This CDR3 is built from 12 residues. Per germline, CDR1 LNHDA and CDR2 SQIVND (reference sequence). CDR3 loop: CATRDRDQPQHF. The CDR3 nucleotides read TGTGCCACCAGGGACAGGGATCAGCCCCAGCATTTT.

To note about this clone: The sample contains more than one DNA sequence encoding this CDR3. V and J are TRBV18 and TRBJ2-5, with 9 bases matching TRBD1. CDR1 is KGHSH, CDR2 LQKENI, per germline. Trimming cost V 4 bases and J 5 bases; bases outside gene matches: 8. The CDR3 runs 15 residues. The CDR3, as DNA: TGTGCCAGCTCACGGGGACAGGGAGTAAGGGAGACCCAGTACTTC. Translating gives CASSRGQGVRETQYF.

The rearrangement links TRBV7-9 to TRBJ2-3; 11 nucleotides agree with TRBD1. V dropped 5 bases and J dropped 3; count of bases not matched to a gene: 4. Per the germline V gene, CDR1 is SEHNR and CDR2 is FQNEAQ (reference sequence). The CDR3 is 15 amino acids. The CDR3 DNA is TGTGCCAGCAGCCGAGGACAGGGGGCAACAGATACGCAGTATTTT. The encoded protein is CASSRGQGATDTQYF.

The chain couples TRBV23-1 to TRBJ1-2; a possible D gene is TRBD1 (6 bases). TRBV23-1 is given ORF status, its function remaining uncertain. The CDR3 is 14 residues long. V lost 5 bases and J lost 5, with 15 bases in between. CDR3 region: CASSSRQVPYGYTF. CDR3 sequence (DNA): TGCGCCAGCAGTTCGCGACAGGTTCCTTATGGCTACACCTTC.

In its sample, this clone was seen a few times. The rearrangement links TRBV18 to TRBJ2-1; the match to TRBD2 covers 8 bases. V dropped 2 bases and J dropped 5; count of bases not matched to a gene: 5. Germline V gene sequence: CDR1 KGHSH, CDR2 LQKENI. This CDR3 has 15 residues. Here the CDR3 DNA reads TGTGCCAGCTCACCAACCAGGACTAGCAACAATGAGCAGTTCTTC. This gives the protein CASSPTRTSNNEQFF.

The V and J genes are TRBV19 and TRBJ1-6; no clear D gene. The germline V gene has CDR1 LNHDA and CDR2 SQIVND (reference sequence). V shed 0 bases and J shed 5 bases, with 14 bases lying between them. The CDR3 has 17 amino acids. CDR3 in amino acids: CASSIDLYYRDNSPLHF. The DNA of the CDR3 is TGTGCCAGTAGTATAGATCTATATTACAGAGATAATTCACCCCTCCACTTT.

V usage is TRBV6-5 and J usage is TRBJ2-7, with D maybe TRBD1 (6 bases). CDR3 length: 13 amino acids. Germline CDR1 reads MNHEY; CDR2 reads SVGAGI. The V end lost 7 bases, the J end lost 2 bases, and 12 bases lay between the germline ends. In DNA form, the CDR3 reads TGTGCCAGCACTGAGACAGGCACCTACGAGCAGTACTTC. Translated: CASTETGTYEQYF.

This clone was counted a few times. The CDR3 DNA is TGCGCCAGCAGCTTGGAGGACCCCATTTCCTACGAGCAGTACTTC. The encoded protein is CASSLEDPISYEQYF. The chain recombines TRBV5-1 with TRBJ2-7; D remains unclear. V was cut by 0 bases and J by 1 base, with 11 bases left in between. The germline V gene encodes CDR1 SGHRS and CDR2 YFSETQ. The CDR3 sequence is 15 residues long. Complete variable domain (other parts from reference TRBV5-1 and TRBJ2-7): KAGVTQTPRYLIKTRGQQVTLSCSPISGHRSVSWYQQTPGQGLQFLFEYFSETQRNKGNFPGRFSGRQFSNSRSEMNVSTLELGDSALYLCASSLEDPISYEQYFGPGTRLTVT.

CDR3 protein: CASSLSTGTAINEKLFF. In DNA, the CDR3 is TGTGCCAGTAGTTTGTCCACCGGGACAGCGATTAATGAAAAACTGTTTTTT. The chain combines TRBV19 with TRBJ1-4; 7 bases fit TRBD1. The CDR3 is 17 amino acids. Germline CDR1 LNHDA, CDR2 SQIVND (reference sequence). V shed 5 bases, J shed 4 bases, and the junction held 13 bases outside the gene matches. Together with reference TRBV19 and TRBJ1-4, the CDR3 gives the full variable domain: DGGITQSPKYLFRKEGQNVTLSCEQNLNHDAMYWYRQDPGQGLRLIYYSQIVNDFQKGDIAEGYSVSREKKESFPLTVTSAQKNPTAFYLCASSLSTGTAINEKLFFGSGTQLSVL.

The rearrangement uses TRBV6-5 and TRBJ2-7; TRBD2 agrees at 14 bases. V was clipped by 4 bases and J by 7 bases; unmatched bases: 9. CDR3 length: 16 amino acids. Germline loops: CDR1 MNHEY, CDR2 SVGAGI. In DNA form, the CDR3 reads TGTGCCAGCAGTTCCCCGGGACTAGCGGGAGTGGGGGAGCAGTACTTC. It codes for CASSSPGLAGVGEQYF.